This T cell receptor (beta chain) was sequenced for a study of immune characterization of retroperitoneal liposarcoma. The CDR3 loop spans 14 amino acids. The germline gives CDR1 MDHEN, CDR2 SYDVKM. The germline V and J ends were trimmed by 8 bases and 0 bases, with 11 bases remaining between them. TCRdb re-analysed the PCR reads in MiXCR, keeping a single row per CDR3 protein. Of approximately 11,000 distinct CDR3 sequences in the sample, over 20% were seen once. This clonotype was detected a few times. This chain connects TRBV28 to TRBJ1-3; no clear D gene. Input material: blood. The TCR was taken from a female donor with retroperitoneal liposarcoma. CDR3 coding DNA: TGTGCCAGCGGTAGACCTCTCTCTGGAAACACCATATATTTT. This encodes CASGRPLSGNTIYF. Full variable domain (remainder filled in from reference TRBV28 and TRBJ1-3): DVKVTQSSRYLVKRTGEKVFLECVQDMDHENMFWYRQDPGLGLRLIYFSYDVKMKEKGDIPEGYSVSREKKERFSLILESASTNQTSMYLCASGRPLSGNTIYFGEGSWLTVV.